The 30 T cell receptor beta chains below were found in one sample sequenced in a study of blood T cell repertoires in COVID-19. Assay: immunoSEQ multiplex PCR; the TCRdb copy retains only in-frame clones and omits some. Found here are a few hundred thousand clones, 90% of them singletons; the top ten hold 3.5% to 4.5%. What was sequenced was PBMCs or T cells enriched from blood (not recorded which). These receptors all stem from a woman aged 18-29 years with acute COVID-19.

The CDR3 DNA reads TGTGCCAGTAGTATAGGACAGGGCTACGAGCAGTACTTC. It is translated as CASSIGQGYEQYF. The rearrangement uses TRBV19 and TRBJ2-7, with TRBD1 identical over 7 bases. The CDR3 loop spans 13 amino acids. From germline, CDR1 is LNHDA and CDR2 SQIVND (reference sequence). V lost 1 base to trimming and J lost 3 bases; unmatched junction nucleotides: 0.

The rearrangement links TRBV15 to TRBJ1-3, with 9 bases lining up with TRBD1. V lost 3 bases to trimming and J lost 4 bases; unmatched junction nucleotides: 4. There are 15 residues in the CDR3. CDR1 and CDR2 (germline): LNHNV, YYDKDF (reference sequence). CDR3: CATSSNRGPGNTIYF. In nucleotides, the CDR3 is TGTGCCACCAGCAGTAACAGGGGGCCGGGAAACACCATATATTTT.

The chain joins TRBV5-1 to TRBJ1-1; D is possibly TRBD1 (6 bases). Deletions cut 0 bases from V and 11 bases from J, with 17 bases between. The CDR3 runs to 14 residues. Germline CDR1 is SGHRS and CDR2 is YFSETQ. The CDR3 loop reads CASSLDAGALWAFF. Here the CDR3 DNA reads TGCGCCAGCAGCTTGGATGCAGGGGCCCTGTGGGCTTTCTTT.

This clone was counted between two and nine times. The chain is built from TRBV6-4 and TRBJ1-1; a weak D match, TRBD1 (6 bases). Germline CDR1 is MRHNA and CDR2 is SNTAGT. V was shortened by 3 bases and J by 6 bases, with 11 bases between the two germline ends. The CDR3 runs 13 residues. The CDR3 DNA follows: TGTGCCAGCAGTGAATCCGACAGGTCTGAAGCTTTCTTT. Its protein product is CASSESDRSEAFF.

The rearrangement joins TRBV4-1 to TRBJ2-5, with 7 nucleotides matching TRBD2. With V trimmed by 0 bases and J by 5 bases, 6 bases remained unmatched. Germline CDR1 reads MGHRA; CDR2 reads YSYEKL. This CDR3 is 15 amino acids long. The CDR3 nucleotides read TGCGCCAGCAGCCAAGATGGGAGGGTCTGGGAGACCCAGTACTTC. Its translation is CASSQDGRVWETQYF.

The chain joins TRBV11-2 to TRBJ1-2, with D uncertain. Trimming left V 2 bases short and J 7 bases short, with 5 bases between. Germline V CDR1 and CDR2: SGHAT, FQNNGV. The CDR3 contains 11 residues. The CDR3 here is CASSLWSGYTF. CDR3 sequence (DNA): TGTGCCAGCAGCTTATGGAGTGGCTACACCTTC.

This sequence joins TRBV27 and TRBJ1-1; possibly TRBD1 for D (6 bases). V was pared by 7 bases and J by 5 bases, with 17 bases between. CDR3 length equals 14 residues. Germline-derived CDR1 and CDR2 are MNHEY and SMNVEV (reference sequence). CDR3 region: CASTIREGGTEAFF. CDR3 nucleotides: TGTGCCAGCACCATCCGGGAGGGGGGAACTGAAGCTTTCTTT.

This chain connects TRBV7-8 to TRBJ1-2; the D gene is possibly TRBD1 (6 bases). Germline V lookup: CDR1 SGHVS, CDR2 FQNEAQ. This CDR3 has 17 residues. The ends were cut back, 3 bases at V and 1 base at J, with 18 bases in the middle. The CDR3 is CASSFRTAAILNYGYTF. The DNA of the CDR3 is TGTGCCAGCAGCTTCCGGACAGCAGCTATCCTTAACTATGGCTACACCTTC. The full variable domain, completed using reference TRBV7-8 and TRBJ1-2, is GAGVSQSPRYKVAKRGQDVALRCDPISGHVSLFWYQQALGQGPEFLTYFQNEAQLDKSGLPSDRFFAERPEGSVSTLKIQRTQQEDSAVYLCASSFRTAAILNYGYTFGSGTRLTVV.

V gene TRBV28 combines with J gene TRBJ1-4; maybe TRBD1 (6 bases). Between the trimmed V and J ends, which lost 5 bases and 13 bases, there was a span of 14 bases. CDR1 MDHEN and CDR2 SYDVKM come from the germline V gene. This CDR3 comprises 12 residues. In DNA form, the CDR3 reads TGTGCCAGCAGTCAATCACAGGGAAGACTGTTTTTT. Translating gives CASSQSQGRLFF.

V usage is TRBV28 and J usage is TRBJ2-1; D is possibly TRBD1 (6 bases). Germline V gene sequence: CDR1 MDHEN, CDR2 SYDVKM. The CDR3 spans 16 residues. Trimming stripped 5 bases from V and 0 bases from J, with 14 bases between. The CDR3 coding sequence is TGTGCCAGCAGTCCAGGGACATCGAGCTCCTACAATGAGCAGTTCTTC. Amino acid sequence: CASSPGTSSSYNEQFF.

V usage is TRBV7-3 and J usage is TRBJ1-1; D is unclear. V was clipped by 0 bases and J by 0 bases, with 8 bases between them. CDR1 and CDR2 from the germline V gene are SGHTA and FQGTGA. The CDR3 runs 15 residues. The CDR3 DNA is TGTGCCAGCAGCTTAACGGGCCCAATGAACACTGAAGCTTTCTTT. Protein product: CASSLTGPMNTEAFF.

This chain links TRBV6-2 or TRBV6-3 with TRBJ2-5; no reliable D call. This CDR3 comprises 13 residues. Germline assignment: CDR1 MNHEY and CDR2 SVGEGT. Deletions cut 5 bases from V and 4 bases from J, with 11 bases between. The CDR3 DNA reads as TGTGCCAGCAGTCCCGGCCGAGGAGAGACCCAGTACTTC. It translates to CASSPGRGETQYF.

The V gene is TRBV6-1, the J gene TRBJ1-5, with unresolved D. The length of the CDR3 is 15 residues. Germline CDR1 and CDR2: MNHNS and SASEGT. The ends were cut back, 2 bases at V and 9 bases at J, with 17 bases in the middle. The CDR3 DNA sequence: TGTGCCAGCAGTGAATCGCCGGCAGAGGGTACGCCCCAGCATTTT. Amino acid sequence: CASSESPAEGTPQHF.

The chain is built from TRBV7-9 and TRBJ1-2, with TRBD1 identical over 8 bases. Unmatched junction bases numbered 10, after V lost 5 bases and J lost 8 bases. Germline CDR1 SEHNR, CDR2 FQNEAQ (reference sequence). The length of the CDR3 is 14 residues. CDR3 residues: CASSPGQGSGGYTF. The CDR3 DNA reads TGTGCCAGCAGCCCCGGACAGGGTTCGGGGGGCTACACCTTC.

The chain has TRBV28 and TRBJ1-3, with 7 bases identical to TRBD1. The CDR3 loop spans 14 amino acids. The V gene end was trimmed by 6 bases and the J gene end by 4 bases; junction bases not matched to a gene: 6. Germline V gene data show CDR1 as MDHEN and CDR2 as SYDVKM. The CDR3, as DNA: TGTGCCAGCAGGCCAGGGGGAGGCGGAAACACCATATATTTT. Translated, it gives CASRPGGGGNTIYF.

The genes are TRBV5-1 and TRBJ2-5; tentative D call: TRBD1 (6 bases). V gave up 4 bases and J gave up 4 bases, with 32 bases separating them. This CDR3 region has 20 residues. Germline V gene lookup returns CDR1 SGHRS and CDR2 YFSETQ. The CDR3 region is CASSKRADRTETKRSETQYF. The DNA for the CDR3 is TGCGCCAGCAGCAAAAGAGCGGACAGAACAGAAACCAAGAGATCAGAGACCCAGTACTTC.

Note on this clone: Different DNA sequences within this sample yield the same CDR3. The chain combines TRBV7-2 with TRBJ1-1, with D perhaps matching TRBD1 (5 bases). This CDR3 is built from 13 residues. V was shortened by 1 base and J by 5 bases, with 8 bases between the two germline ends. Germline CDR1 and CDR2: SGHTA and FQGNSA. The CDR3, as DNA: TGTGCCAGCAGCTTAGGGGGGGGGACTGAAGCTTTCTTT. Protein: CASSLGGGTEAFF. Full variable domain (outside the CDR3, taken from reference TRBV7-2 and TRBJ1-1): GAGVSQSPSNKVTEKGKDVELRCDPISGHTALYWYRQSLGQGLEFLIYFQGNSAPDKSGLPSDRFSAERTGGSVSTLTIQRTQQEDSAVYLCASSLGGGTEAFFGQGTRLTVV.

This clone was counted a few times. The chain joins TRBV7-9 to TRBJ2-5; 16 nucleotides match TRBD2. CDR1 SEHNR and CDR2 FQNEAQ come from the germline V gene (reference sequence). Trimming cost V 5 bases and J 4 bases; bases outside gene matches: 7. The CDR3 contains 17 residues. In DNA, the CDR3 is TGTGCCAGCAGCCCTGGGACTAGCGGGAGGGCCGCAGAGACCCAGTACTTC. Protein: CASSPGTSGRAAETQYF.

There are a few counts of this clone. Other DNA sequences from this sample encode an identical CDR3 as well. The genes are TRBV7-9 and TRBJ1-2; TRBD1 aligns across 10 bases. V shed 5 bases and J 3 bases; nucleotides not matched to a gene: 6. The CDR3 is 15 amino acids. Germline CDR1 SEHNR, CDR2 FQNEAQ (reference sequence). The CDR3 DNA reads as TGTGCCAGCAGCCCAGGACAGGGGGGCTACTATGGCTACACCTTC. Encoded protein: CASSPGQGGYYGYTF.

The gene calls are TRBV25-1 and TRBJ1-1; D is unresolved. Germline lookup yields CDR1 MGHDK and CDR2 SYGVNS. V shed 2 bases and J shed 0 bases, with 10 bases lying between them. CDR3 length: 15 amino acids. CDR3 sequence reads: CASSEVREMNTEAFF. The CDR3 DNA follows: TGTGCCAGCAGTGAAGTAAGAGAGATGAACACTGAAGCTTTCTTT.

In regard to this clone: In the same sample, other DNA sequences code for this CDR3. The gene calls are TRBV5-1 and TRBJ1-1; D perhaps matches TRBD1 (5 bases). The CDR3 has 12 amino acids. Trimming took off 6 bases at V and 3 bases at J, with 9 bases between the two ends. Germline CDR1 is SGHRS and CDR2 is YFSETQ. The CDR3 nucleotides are TGCGCCAGCAAACGGGGGGACACTGAAGCTTTCTTT. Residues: CASKRGDTEAFF.

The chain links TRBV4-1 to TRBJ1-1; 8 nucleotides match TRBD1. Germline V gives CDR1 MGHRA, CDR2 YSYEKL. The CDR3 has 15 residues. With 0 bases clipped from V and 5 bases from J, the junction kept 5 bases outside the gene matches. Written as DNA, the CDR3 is TGCGCCAGCAGCCAAGATGACAGGGGTATGACTGAAGCTTTCTTT. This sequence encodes CASSQDDRGMTEAFF.

The CDR3 protein is CASTSETGGGMNYGYTF. For the CDR3, the DNA is TGTGCCAGCACTTCGGAGACAGGGGGCGGAATGAACTATGGCTACACCTTC. The chain carries TRBV28 and TRBJ1-2; 10 nucleotides line up with TRBD1. Germline-derived CDR1 and CDR2 are MDHEN and SYDVKM. The CDR3 has 17 amino acids. V was clipped by 7 bases and J by 2 bases; unmatched bases: 13.

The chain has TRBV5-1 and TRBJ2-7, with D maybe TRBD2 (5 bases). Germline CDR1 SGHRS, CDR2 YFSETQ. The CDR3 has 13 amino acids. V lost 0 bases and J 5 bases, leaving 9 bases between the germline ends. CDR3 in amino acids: CASSLAGIHEQYF. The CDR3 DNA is TGCGCCAGCAGCTTGGCCGGGATCCACGAGCAGTACTTC. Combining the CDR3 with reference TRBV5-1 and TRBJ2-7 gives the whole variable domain KAGVTQTPRYLIKTRGQQVTLSCSPISGHRSVSWYQQTPGQGLQFLFEYFSETQRNKGNFPGRFSGRQFSNSRSEMNVSTLELGDSALYLCASSLAGIHEQYFGPGTRLTVT.

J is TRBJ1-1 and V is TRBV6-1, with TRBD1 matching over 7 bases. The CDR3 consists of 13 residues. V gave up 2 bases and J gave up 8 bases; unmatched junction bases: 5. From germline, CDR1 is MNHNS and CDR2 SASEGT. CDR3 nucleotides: TGTGCCAGCAGTGAACCTGGGACAGTCGAAGCTTTCTTT. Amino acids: CASSEPGTVEAFF.

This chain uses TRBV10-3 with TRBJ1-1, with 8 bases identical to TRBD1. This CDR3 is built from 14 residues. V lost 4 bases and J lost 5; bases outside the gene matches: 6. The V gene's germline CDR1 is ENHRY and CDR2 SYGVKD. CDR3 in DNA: TGTGCCATCAGTGGACAGGGGCCTCATACTGAAGCTTTCTTT. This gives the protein CAISGQGPHTEAFF.

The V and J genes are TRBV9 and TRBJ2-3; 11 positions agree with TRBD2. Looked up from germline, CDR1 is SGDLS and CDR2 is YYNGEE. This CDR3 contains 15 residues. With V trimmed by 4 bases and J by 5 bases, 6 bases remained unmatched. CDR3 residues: CASSNSGRAVDTQYF. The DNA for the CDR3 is TGTGCCAGCAGCAATAGCGGGAGGGCCGTAGATACGCAGTATTTT.

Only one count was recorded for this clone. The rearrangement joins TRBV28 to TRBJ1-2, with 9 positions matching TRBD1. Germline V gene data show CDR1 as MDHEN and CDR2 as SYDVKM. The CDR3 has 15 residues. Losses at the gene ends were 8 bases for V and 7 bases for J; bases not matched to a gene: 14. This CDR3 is CASHSPTGGTRGYTF. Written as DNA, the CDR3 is TGTGCCAGCCATAGCCCGACAGGGGGAACTCGTGGCTACACCTTC.

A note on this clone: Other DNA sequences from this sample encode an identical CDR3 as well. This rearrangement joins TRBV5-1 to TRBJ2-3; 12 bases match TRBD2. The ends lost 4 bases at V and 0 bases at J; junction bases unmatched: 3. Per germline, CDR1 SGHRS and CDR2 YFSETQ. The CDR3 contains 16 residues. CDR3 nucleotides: TGCGCCAGCAGCCCGGGGACTAGCGGGAGCACAGATACGCAGTATTTT. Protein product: CASSPGTSGSTDTQYF.

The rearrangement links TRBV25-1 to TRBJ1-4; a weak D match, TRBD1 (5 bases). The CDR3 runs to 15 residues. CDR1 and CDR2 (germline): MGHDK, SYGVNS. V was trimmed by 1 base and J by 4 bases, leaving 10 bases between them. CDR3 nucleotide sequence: TGTGCCAGCAGTGAATGGGGCACCCATAATGAAAAACTGTTTTTT. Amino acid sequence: CASSEWGTHNEKLFF.